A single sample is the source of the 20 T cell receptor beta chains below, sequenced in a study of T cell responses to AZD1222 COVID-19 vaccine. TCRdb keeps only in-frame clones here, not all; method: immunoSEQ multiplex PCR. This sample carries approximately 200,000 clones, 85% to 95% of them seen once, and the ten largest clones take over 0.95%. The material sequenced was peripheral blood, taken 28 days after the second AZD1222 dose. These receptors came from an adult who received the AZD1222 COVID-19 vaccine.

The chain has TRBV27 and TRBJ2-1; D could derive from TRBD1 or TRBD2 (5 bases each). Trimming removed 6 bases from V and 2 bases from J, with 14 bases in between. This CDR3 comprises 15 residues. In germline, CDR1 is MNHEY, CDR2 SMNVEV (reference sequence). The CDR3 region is CASSPGTGTYNEQFF. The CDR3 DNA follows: TGTGCCAGCAGCCCCGGGACGGGGACCTACAATGAGCAGTTCTTC.

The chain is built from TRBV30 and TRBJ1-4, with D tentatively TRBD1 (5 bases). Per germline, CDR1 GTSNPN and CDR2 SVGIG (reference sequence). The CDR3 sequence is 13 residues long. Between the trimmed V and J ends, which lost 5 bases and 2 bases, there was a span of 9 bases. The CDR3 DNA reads TGTGCCTGGGAGCAGGGTACTAATGAAAAACTGTTTTTT. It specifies CAWEQGTNEKLFF.

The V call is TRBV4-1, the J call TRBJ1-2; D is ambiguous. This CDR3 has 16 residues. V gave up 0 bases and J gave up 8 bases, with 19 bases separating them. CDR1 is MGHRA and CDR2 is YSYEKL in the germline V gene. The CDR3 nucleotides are TGCGCCAGCAGCCAAGAATCTTGGGCAACAAGGGAGGGCTACACCTTC. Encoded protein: CASSQESWATREGYTF.

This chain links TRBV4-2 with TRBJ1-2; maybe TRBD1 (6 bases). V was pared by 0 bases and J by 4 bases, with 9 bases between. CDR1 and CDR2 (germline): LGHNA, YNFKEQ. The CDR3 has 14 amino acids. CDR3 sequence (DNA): TGTGCCAGCAGCCAAGATTGGGGGGCCTATGGCTACACCTTC. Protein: CASSQDWGAYGYTF.

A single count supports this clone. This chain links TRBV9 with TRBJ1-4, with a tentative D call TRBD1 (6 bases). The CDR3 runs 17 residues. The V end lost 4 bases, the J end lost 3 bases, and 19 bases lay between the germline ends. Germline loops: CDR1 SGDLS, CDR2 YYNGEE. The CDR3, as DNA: TGTGCCAGCAGCCCCGAAGGGGGGGGCTGGGCTAATGAAAAACTGTTTTTT. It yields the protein CASSPEGGGWANEKLFF.

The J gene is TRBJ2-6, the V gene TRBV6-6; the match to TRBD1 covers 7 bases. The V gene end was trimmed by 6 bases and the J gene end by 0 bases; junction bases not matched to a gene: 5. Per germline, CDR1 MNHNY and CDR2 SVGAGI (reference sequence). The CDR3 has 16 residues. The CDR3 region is CASRGQARSGANVLTF. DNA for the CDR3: TGTGCCAGCAGAGGACAGGCTCGCTCTGGGGCCAACGTCCTGACTTTC.

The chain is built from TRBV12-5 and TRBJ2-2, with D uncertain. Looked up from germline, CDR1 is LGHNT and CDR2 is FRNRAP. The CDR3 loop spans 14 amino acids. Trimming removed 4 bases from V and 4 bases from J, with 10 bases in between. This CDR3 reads CASGSQMVTGELFF. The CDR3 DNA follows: TGTGCTAGTGGTTCCCAGATGGTCACCGGGGAGCTGTTTTTT. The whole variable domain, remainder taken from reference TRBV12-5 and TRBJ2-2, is DARVTQTPRHKVTEMGQEVTMRCQPILGHNTVFWYRQTMMQGLELLAYFRNRAPLDDSGMPKDRFSAEMPDATLATLKIQPSEPRDSAVYFCASGSQMVTGELFFGEGSRLTVL.

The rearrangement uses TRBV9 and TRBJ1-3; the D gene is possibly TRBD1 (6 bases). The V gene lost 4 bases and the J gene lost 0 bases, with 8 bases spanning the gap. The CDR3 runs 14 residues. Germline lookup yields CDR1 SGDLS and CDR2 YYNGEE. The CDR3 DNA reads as TGTGCCAGCAGCCAGGGGAGCTCTGGAAACACCATATATTTT. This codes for CASSQGSSGNTIYF.

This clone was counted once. CDR3 sequence reads: CASTEEGQYQPQHF. The CDR3 DNA is TGTGCCAGCACGGAGGAGGGGCAGTATCAGCCCCAGCATTTT. This chain links TRBV6-5 with TRBJ1-5; D possibly corresponds to TRBD1 (5 bases). This CDR3 is 14 amino acids long. The germline V gene has CDR1 MNHEY and CDR2 SVGAGI. The V gene lost 7 bases and the J gene lost 5 bases, with 15 bases spanning the gap.

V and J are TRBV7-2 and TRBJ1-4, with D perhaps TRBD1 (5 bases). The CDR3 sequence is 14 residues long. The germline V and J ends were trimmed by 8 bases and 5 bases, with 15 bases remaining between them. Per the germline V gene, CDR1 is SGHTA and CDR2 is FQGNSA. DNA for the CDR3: TGTGCCAGCGGGGCCGAGGGAGGCAATGAAAAACTGTTTTTT. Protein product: CASGAEGGNEKLFF.

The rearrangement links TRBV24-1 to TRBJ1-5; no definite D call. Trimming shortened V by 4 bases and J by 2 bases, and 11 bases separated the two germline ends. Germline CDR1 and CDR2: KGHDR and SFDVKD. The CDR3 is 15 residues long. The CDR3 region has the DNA TGTGCCACCAGTGAGGATGTAGCGGGCAATCAGCCCCAGCATTTT. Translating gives CATSEDVAGNQPQHF.

The CDR3 coding sequence is TGTGCCAGCAGTTTATCGGGCGTAGGACAGAAATATTCACCCCTCCACTTT. Amino acids: CASSLSGVGQKYSPLHF. The chain combines TRBV27 with TRBJ1-6, with D possibly being TRBD1 (6 bases). The CDR3 has 17 amino acids. Germline V CDR1 and CDR2: MNHEY, SMNVEV (reference sequence). V was trimmed by 0 bases and J by 8 bases, leaving 17 bases between them.

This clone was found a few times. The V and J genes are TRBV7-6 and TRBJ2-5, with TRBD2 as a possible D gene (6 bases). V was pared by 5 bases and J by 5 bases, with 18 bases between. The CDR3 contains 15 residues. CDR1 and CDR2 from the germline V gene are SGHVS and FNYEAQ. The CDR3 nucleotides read TGTGCCAGCAGCCCCACCTGGGGGGTTGGCGAGACCCAGTACTTC. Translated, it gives CASSPTWGVGETQYF.

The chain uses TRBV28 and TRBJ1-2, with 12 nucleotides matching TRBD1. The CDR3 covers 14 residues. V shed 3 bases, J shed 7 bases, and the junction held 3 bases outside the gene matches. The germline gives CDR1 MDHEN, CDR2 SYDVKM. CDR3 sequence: CASSLGQGAGGYTF. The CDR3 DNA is TGTGCCAGCAGTTTGGGACAGGGGGCTGGTGGCTACACCTTC.

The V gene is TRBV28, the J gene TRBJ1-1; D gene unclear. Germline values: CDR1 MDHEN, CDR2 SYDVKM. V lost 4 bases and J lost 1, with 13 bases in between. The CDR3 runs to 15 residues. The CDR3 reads CASSSPKSGNTEAFF. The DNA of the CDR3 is TGTGCCAGCAGTTCGCCAAAATCAGGGAACACTGAAGCTTTCTTT.

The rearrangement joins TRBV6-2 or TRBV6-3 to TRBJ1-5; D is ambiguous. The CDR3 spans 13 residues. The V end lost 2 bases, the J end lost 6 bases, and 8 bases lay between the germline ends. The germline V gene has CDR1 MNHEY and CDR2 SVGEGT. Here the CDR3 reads CASSYRVRQPQHF. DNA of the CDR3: TGTGCCAGCAGTTACAGGGTTCGTCAGCCCCAGCATTTT.

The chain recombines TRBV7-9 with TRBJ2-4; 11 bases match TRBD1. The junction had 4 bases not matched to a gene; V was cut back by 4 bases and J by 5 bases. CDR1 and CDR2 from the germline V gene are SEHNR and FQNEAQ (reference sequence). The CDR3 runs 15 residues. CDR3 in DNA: TGTGCCAGCAGCTCACCGGACAGGGGGCAAAACATTCAGTACTTC. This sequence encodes CASSSPDRGQNIQYF.

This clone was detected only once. CDR3 residues: CASSLRAMNTEAFF. The CDR3 DNA sequence: TGTGCCAGCAGCCTGCGGGCCATGAACACTGAAGCTTTCTTT. The J gene is TRBJ1-1, the V gene TRBV11-2; D unclear. V lost 5 bases, J lost 0 bases, and 10 bases lay in between. The CDR3 has 14 residues. Germline V lookup: CDR1 SGHAT, CDR2 FQNNGV. Based on the CDR3 plus reference TRBV11-2 and TRBJ1-1, the full variable domain is EAGVAQSPRYKIIEKRQSVAFWCNPISGHATLYWYQQILGQGPKLLIQFQNNGVVDDSQLPKDRFSAERLKGVDSTLKIQPAKLEDSAVYLCASSLRAMNTEAFFGQGTRLTVV.

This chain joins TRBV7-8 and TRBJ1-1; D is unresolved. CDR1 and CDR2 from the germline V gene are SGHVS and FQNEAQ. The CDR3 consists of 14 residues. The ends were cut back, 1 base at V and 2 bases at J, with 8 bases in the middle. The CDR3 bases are TGTGCCAGCAGCTTAGACACCTACAACACTGAAGCTTTCTTT. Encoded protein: CASSLDTYNTEAFF.

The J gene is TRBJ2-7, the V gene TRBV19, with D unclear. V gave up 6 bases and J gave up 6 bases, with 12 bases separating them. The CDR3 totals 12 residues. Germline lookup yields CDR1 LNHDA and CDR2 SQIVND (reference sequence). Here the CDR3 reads CASSNLGPEQYF. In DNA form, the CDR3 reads TGTGCCAGTAGCAACCTAGGGCCCGAGCAGTACTTC.